The 5 T cell receptor beta chains below were found in one sample sequenced in a study of blood T cells in healthy people across ages. The second PCR ran about 6 to 11 cycles with a sample-barcoded 5' primer and J-beta primers. TCRdb itself ran the 5' RACE reads through MiXCR, one entry per CDR3 protein. Of 700,000 to 950,000 distinct CDR3 sequences in the sample, about three fifths were seen once. The sequenced sample was blood. Every receptor here comes from a young man in good health.

This clonotype turned up a few times. The rearrangement uses TRBV6-7 and TRBJ2-3, with D possibly matching TRBD1 (5 bases). TRBV6-7 is noted as an ORF with a role that remains uncertain. V was clipped by 6 bases and J by 4 bases, with 20 bases between them. The CDR3 covers 16 residues. The DNA of the CDR3 is TGTGCCAGCAGAACTTCGACTCAGGACAAGCCAGATACGCAGTATTTT. It encodes CASRTSTQDKPDTQYF.

This chain joins TRBV7-2 and TRBJ2-1; D is undetermined. The ends were cut back, 5 bases at V and 4 bases at J, with 18 bases in the middle. Germline-derived CDR1 and CDR2 are SGHTA and FQGNSA. The CDR3 loop spans 16 amino acids. CDR3 bases: TGTGCCAGCAGCCGTGTAAGGGCAGGCACTTACAATGAGCAGTTCTTC. Translating gives CASSRVRAGTYNEQFF. The full variable domain, in which reference TRBV7-2 and TRBJ2-1 provide the parts outside the CDR3, is GAGVSQSPSNKVTEKGKDVELRCDPISGHTALYWYRQSLGQGLEFLIYFQGNSAPDKSGLPSDRFSAERTGGSVSTLTIQRTQQEDSAVYLCASSRVRAGTYNEQFFGPGTRLTVL.

This chain connects TRBV20-1 to TRBJ2-3; 7 bases align to TRBD2. There are 15 residues in the CDR3. The V segment lost 0 bases and the J segment 2 bases; nucleotides outside the gene matches: 5. CDR1 is DFQATT, CDR2 SNEGSKA, per germline (reference sequence). The CDR3, as DNA: TGCAGTGCTAGAGATCTAGCGGAAAACACAGATACGCAGTATTTT. Translation: CSARDLAENTDTQYF.

This clonotype was picked up a small number of times. V and J are TRBV11-2 and TRBJ2-1, with D perhaps matching TRBD2 (5 bases). The CDR3 is 13 amino acids. Trimming pared 5 bases from V and 9 bases from J, leaving 14 bases between. Germline-derived CDR1 and CDR2 are SGHAT and FQNNGV. The CDR3 is CASSPPGRGEQFF. The CDR3 nucleotides read TGTGCCAGCAGCCCACCCGGTCGGGGTGAGCAGTTCTTC.

This chain uses TRBV20-1 with TRBJ1-1; 7 bases align to TRBD1. This CDR3 region has 15 residues. After removal of 2 bases from V and 1 base from J, the junction contained 7 bases not matched to a gene. Looked up from germline, CDR1 is DFQATT and CDR2 is SNEGSKA (reference sequence). The CDR3 coding sequence is TGCAGTGCTAGACCCCCGGGACAGAAGAACACTGAAGCTTTCTTT. Its translation is CSARPPGQKNTEAFF.